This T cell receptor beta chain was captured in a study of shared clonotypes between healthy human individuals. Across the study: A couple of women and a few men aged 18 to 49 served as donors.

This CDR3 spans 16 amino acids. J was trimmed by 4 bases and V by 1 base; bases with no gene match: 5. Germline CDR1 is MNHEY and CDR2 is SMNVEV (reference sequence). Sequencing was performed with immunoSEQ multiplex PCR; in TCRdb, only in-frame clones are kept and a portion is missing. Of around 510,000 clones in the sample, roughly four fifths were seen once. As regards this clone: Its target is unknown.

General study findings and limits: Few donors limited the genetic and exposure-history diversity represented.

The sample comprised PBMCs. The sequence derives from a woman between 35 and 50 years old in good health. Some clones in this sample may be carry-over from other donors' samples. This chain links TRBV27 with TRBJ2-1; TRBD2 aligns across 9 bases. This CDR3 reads CASSLWASGKYNEQFF. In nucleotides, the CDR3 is TGTGCCAGCAGTTTATGGGCTAGCGGGAAATACAATGAGCAGTTCTTC.